These 30 T cell receptor beta chains were all obtained from the same sample, sequenced in a study of blood T cells in healthy people across ages. Through a sample-barcoded 5' primer and a J-beta primer mix, a second PCR was run for about 6 to 12 cycles. TCRdb itself ran the 5' RACE reads through MiXCR, one entry per CDR3 protein. The table shows 1.5 million to 2 million distinct CDR3 sequences, with about 28% occurring only once. The material sequenced was blood. These receptors were taken from a woman aged 25-40 years in good health.

The chain links TRBV7-2 to TRBJ1-4; D gene uncertain. V lost 7 bases and J 5 bases, leaving 8 bases between the germline ends. The germline V gene has CDR1 SGHTA and CDR2 FQGNSA. CDR3 length equals 12 residues. DNA of the CDR3: TGTGCCAGCACCCAGATAAATGAAAAACTGTTTTTT. Residues: CASTQINEKLFF.

The chain is built from TRBV6-2 or TRBV6-3 and TRBJ2-7; D gene unclear. The CDR3 runs to 12 residues. Germline assignment: CDR1 MNHEY and CDR2 SVGEGT. Trimming took 9 bases from V and 7 from J, leaving 16 bases between them. CDR3 in amino acids: CASRPYVGEQYF. CDR3 coding DNA: TGTGCCAGTCGACCGTACGTGGGGGAGCAGTACTTC.

The chain is built from TRBV7-9 and TRBJ2-7; D gene ambiguous. The germline V and J ends were trimmed by 5 bases and 5 bases, with 19 bases remaining between them. Germline V gives CDR1 SEHNR, CDR2 FQNEAQ (reference sequence). The CDR3 covers 15 residues. The CDR3 sequence is CASSGLAANLNEQYF. CDR3 nucleotide sequence: TGTGCCAGCAGCGGGTTGGCCGCTAACTTAAACGAGCAGTACTTC.

The sample holds a few counts of this clonotype. The genes are TRBV25-1 and TRBJ2-7; D tentatively reads TRBD1 or TRBD2 (5 bases each). Trimming cost V 4 bases and J 0 bases, with 16 bases left between them. This CDR3 is 16 amino acids long. CDR1 and CDR2 from the germline V gene are MGHDK and SYGVNS. The CDR3, as DNA: TGTGCCAGCAGTGGGGGACCCGACGGAAACTCCTACGAGCAGTACTTC. This translates into CASSGGPDGNSYEQYF.

This sequence joins TRBV11-2 and TRBJ2-3; D gene unclear. V lost 5 bases, J lost 0 bases, and 15 bases lay in between. The length of the CDR3 is 16 residues. Per germline, CDR1 SGHAT and CDR2 FQNNGV. CDR3 sequence (DNA): TGTGCCAGCAGCGCGTCTAGTGGGTTTAGCACAGATACGCAGTATTTT. This codes for CASSASSGFSTDTQYF.

Points on this clonotype: This may arise from a read error, as a much more abundant clone is one base away. The chain is built from TRBV10-3 and TRBJ2-3; D is ambiguous. V was trimmed by 4 bases and J by 0 bases, leaving 5 bases between them. Germline V gives CDR1 ENHRY, CDR2 SYGVKD. The CDR3 runs to 13 residues. This CDR3 reads CAISGTSTDTQYF. The CDR3 DNA follows: TGTGCCATCAGTGGAACAAGCACAGATACGCAGTATTTT.

This clonotype occurred many times. The CDR3 DNA reads as TGTGCCAGCAGCCCCTGGCCGGGACAGGGAAGCGAGCAGTACTTC. This translates into CASSPWPGQGSEQYF. The chain employs TRBV7-3 and TRBJ2-7; 9 bases agree with TRBD1. The CDR3 covers 15 residues. CDR1 and CDR2 from the germline V gene are SGHTA and FQGTGA. The ends lost 5 bases at V and 6 bases at J; junction bases unmatched: 11. Supplemented by reference TRBV7-3 and TRBJ2-7, the full variable domain reads GAGVSQTPSNKVTEKGKYVELRCDPISGHTALYWYRQSLGQGPEFLIYFQGTGAADDSGLPNDRFFAVRPEGSVSTLKIQRTERGDSAVYLCASSPWPGQGSEQYFGPGTRLTVT.

This clonotype was counted ten times or more. The V and J genes are TRBV15 and TRBJ1-5; the D is unclear. V lost 0 bases to trimming and J lost 7 bases, with 7 bases between them. CDR1 is LNHNV and CDR2 is YYDKDF in the germline V gene (reference sequence). The CDR3 contains 13 residues. CDR3 nucleotide sequence: TGTGCCACCAGCAGAGATTTCCACCAGCCCCAGCATTTT. This sequence encodes CATSRDFHQPQHF.

This clonotype has at least ten counts. The V call is TRBV4-1, the J call TRBJ1-2, with 9 bases aligning to TRBD1. The germline V gene encodes CDR1 MGHRA and CDR2 YSYEKL. V was clipped by 3 bases and J by 4 bases; unmatched bases: 12. The CDR3 is made up of 17 amino acids. The CDR3 reads CASSQLETGGTAYGYTF. CDR3 nucleotides: TGCGCCAGCAGCCAGCTCGAGACAGGGGGGACCGCCTATGGCTACACCTTC.

V and J are TRBV12-3 or TRBV12-4 and TRBJ1-2; 8 bases match TRBD1. V trimming: 6 bases; J trimming: 6 bases; junction bases outside the gene matches: 6. The CDR3 runs to 13 residues. CDR3 protein: CASRDDRGDGYTF. The CDR3 nucleotides read TGTGCCAGCAGGGATGACAGGGGAGATGGCTACACCTTC.

The chain carries TRBV7-2 and TRBJ2-4, with 12 bases that match TRBD2. TRBJ2-5 matches the DNA end more closely, so the J call is doubtful. Looked up from germline, CDR1 is SGHTA and CDR2 is FQGNSA. The CDR3 has 15 residues. CDR3 loop: CASSQRLAGAETQYF. CDR3 DNA: TGTGCCAGCAGCCAAAGACTAGCGGGAGCGGAGACCCAGTACTTC.

The chain combines TRBV7-2 with TRBJ2-7; D may be TRBD1 (5 bases). CDR3 length: 18 amino acids. Germline V gene sequence: CDR1 SGHTA, CDR2 FQGNSA. V gave up 5 bases and J gave up 4 bases, with 27 bases separating them. Here the CDR3 reads CTSSPGIDEGAWRYEQYF. CDR3 nucleotide sequence: TGTACCAGCAGCCCCGGTATAGATGAAGGGGCCTGGCGGTACGAGCAGTACTTC.

Turning to this clonotype: A much larger clone lies one base from this, so it may be a read error. The rearrangement links TRBV12-5 to TRBJ2-6; the D gene is possibly TRBD2 (5 bases). The germline gives CDR1 LGHNT, CDR2 FRNRAP. The CDR3 is 17 residues long. V lost 7 bases and J lost 2, with 18 bases in between. The CDR3 nucleotides are TGTGCTAGTGCCCCGGGGTATTCACAACCTGGGGCCAACGTCCTGACTTTC. This codes for CASAPGYSQPGANVLTF. The full variable domain, in which reference TRBV12-5 and TRBJ2-6 provide the parts outside the CDR3, is DARVTQTPRHKVTEMGQEVTMRCQPILGHNTVFWYRQTMMQGLELLAYFRNRAPLDDSGMPKDRFSAEMPDATLATLKIQPSEPRDSAVYFCASAPGYSQPGANVLTFGAGSRLTVL.

This clonotype appeared a single time. Since a much larger clone is just one base distant, this may be a read error. The chain combines TRBV7-9 with TRBJ2-7; the D call may be TRBD1 or TRBD2 (5 bases each). V lost 11 bases and J 2 bases, leaving 16 bases between the germline ends. Germline lookup yields CDR1 SEHNR and CDR2 FQNEAQ (reference sequence). This CDR3 has 13 amino acids. The CDR3 sequence is CACTGTGPYEQYF. In DNA form, the CDR3 reads TGTGCCTGCACCGGGACGGGACCCTACGAGCAGTACTTC.

The CDR3 DNA reads as TGTGCCAGCAGCCGGACAGGGGGCAGCGGGACCAAGACCCAGTACTTC. Protein sequence: CASSRTGGSGTKTQYF. V gene TRBV7-2 combines with J gene TRBJ2-5; 11 nucleotides match TRBD1. The CDR3 contains 16 residues. V gave up 5 bases and J gave up 6 bases; unmatched junction bases: 11. The V gene's germline CDR1 is SGHTA and CDR2 FQGNSA.

In its sample, this clonotype was seen a few times. The chain links TRBV7-9 to TRBJ1-4; D gene uncertain. The V end lost 2 bases, the J end lost 10 bases, and 8 bases lay between the germline ends. The CDR3 is 12 residues long. Germline-derived CDR1 and CDR2 are SEHNR and FQNEAQ (reference sequence). The CDR3 is CASSLRGGKLFF. For the CDR3, the DNA is TGTGCCAGCAGCTTACGGGGAGGAAAACTGTTTTTT.

CDR3 coding DNA: TGTGCCAGCAGTTATTACCAGGGATCTAACTACGAGCAGTACTTC. It encodes CASSYYQGSNYEQYF. This chain links TRBV6-5 with TRBJ2-7; a possible D gene is TRBD1 (5 bases). The germline gives CDR1 MNHEY, CDR2 SVGAGI. Trimming cost V 3 bases and J 3 bases, with 15 bases left between them. This CDR3 contains 15 residues.

This clonotype has a handful of counts. The chain carries TRBV24-1 and TRBJ2-3; D is unclear. The V gene lost 3 bases and the J gene lost 6 bases, with 18 bases spanning the gap. This CDR3 is 16 amino acids long. Per the germline V gene, CDR1 is KGHDR and CDR2 is SFDVKD. CDR3 sequence (DNA): TGTGCCACCAGTGATCAACCTCTGTTGCGTTTGGATACGCAGTATTTT. It is translated as CATSDQPLLRLDTQYF.

The chain has TRBV2 and TRBJ1-6, with unresolved D. V was trimmed by 3 bases and J by 12 bases, leaving 9 bases between them. CDR1 and CDR2 from the germline V gene are SNHLY and FYNNEI. The CDR3 is 12 amino acids. In DNA form, the CDR3 reads TGTGCCAGCAGTGAGGATGCTCAACCCCTCCACTTT. Protein: CASSEDAQPLHF.

This clonotype was counted only a few times. The chain recombines TRBV12-3 or TRBV12-4 with TRBJ1-1, with D hard to call. Trimming stripped 7 bases from V and 0 bases from J, with 15 bases between. This CDR3 is 15 amino acids long. This CDR3 is CASKKDGSMNTEAFF. The CDR3 DNA reads as TGTGCCAGCAAAAAGGATGGCTCCATGAACACTGAAGCTTTCTTT.

J is TRBJ2-2 and V is TRBV5-1, with D perhaps matching TRBD1 or TRBD2 (6 bases each). From germline, CDR1 is SGHRS and CDR2 YFSETQ. V lost 6 bases, J lost 5 bases, and 20 bases lay in between. This CDR3 comprises 16 residues. The CDR3 nucleotides read TGCGCCAGCACCCTTGGCACGGGGGCGCGAACCGGGGAGCTGTTTTTT. Residues: CASTLGTGARTGELFF. The whole variable domain, remainder taken from reference TRBV5-1 and TRBJ2-2, is KAGVTQTPRYLIKTRGQQVTLSCSPISGHRSVSWYQQTPGQGLQFLFEYFSETQRNKGNFPGRFSGRQFSNSRSEMNVSTLELGDSALYLCASTLGTGARTGELFFGEGSRLTVL.

This chain connects TRBV7-2 to TRBJ2-3; the match to TRBD2 covers 12 bases. CDR1 and CDR2 (germline): SGHTA, FQGNSA. The junction had 14 bases not matched to a gene; V was cut back by 4 bases and J by 3 bases. This CDR3 comprises 19 residues. The CDR3 DNA is TGTGCCAGCAGCTATCGAGCAGGATCTAGCGGGAGGGGGACAGATACGCAGTATTTT. It yields the protein CASSYRAGSSGRGTDTQYF.

As to this clonotype: A much larger clonotype is one base distant, so this may be a read error. The gene calls are TRBV6-5 and TRBJ1-4; D unclear. Germline V gene sequence: CDR1 MNHEY, CDR2 SVGAGI. The CDR3 has 14 amino acids. The CDR3 DNA sequence: TGTGCCAGCAGTTTGGACCGACTTAATGAAAAACGGTTTTTT. Its protein product is CASSLDRLNEKRFF.

For this clonotype: An end of the junction does not agree with germline; a read error may underlie this. The chain has TRBV29-1 and TRBJ2-1; a possible D gene is TRBD2 (5 bases). Germline V gene lookup returns CDR1 SQVTM and CDR2 ANQGSEA. CDR3 length equals 16 residues. This CDR3 reads CSVEAPGIRSYNGQFF. The CDR3 DNA sequence: TGCAGCGTTGAAGCGCCCGGGATAAGGTCCTACAATGGGCAGTTCTTC.

V usage is TRBV7-9 and J usage is TRBJ1-2, with TRBD1 as a possible D gene (6 bases). The CDR3 is 14 residues long. From germline, CDR1 is SEHNR and CDR2 FQNEAQ (reference sequence). Trimming pared 5 bases from V and 5 bases from J, leaving 15 bases between. CDR3 coding DNA: TGTGCCAGCAGCCCCCAAGGGGGACCTTATGGCTACACCTTC. Amino acid sequence: CASSPQGGPYGYTF.

This clonotype came up once. J is TRBJ2-5 and V is TRBV5-1, with a weak D call TRBD1 (6 bases). Trimming shortened V by 5 bases and J by 11 bases, and 16 bases separated the two germline ends. In germline, CDR1 is SGHRS, CDR2 YFSETQ. The CDR3 spans 12 residues. The CDR3 bases are TGCGCCAGCAGTATGAAAGGGACATCACAGTACTTC. Amino acid sequence: CASSMKGTSQYF.

CDR3 protein: CASSLLAPSYNEQFF. The CDR3 DNA follows: TGTGCCAGCAGCTTATTAGCGCCCTCCTACAATGAGCAGTTCTTC. The chain combines TRBV7-9 with TRBJ2-1; D might be TRBD2 (5 bases). Germline V gene lookup returns CDR1 SEHNR and CDR2 FQNEAQ (reference sequence). Trimming left V 2 bases short and J 0 bases short, with 8 bases between. The length of the CDR3 is 15 residues.

The sample holds a few counts of this clonotype. The chain uses TRBV7-9 and TRBJ2-1; D may be TRBD1 (6 bases). The V gene lost 11 bases and the J gene lost 1 base, with 15 bases spanning the gap. Germline assignment: CDR1 SEHNR and CDR2 FQNEAQ (reference sequence). This CDR3 has 14 amino acids. The CDR3 bases are TGTGCCGGCAACAGGGATGGGTCCTACAATGAGCAGTTCTTC. Encoded protein: CAGNRDGSYNEQFF.

This clonotype came up a few times. The gene calls are TRBV5-1 and TRBJ1-6; 9 bases are a match to TRBD1. Germline V gene data show CDR1 as SGHRS and CDR2 as YFSETQ. The CDR3 loop spans 15 amino acids. After removal of 0 bases from V and 9 bases from J, the junction contained 4 bases not matched to a gene. The CDR3 coding sequence is TGCGCCAGCAGCTTGGCGGGACAGGGTCGTTCACCCCTCCACTTT. Translating gives CASSLAGQGRSPLHF.

The rearrangement links TRBV20-1 to TRBJ2-4; D tentatively reads TRBD1 or TRBD2 (5 bases each). Germline-derived CDR1 and CDR2 are DFQATT and SNEGSKA (reference sequence). The V and J ends lost 1 base and 0 bases respectively, with 13 bases between them. There are 16 residues in the CDR3. The CDR3 coding sequence is TGCAGTGCTAGAGCGGGACGCGGTCTAGCCAAAAACATTCAGTACTTC. Its translation is CSARAGRGLAKNIQYF.